A single sample gave rise to the 18 T cell receptor beta chains below, sequenced in a study of blood T cells in healthy people across ages. It was with a sample-barcoded 5' primer and a J-beta primer mix that a second PCR of roughly 6 to 12 cycles was run. Each CDR3 protein gets one entry after TCRdb re-called the 5' RACE reads with MiXCR. The sample gives some 1,500,000 distinct CDR3 sequences, around 40% of which show up once; less than 5% is in the top ten. Sequencing was carried out using blood. Receptor source: a woman aged 18-29 years in good health.

The chain uses TRBV2 and TRBJ2-1; TRBD2 aligns across 8 bases. Germline CDR1 reads SNHLY; CDR2 reads FYNNEI. This CDR3 is built from 16 residues. J lost 5 bases, V lost 5 bases, and 11 bases had no gene match. In DNA form, the CDR3 reads TGTGCCAGCAGTCCCTTGCGGGCGGGAGGCCACAATGAGCAGTTCTTC. It encodes CASSPLRAGGHNEQFF.

This clonotype was counted only a few times. The chain links TRBV12-3 or TRBV12-4 to TRBJ2-6; D not resolved. This CDR3 is built from 16 residues. V dropped 3 bases and J dropped 0 bases, with 9 bases sitting between them. CDR3 DNA: TGTGCCAGCAGTTTCGTAGGAAACTCTGGGGCCAACGTCCTGACTTTC. It is translated as CASSFVGNSGANVLTF.

This clonotype was detected once. This clone may be a read error of a much larger clone one base away. The chain employs TRBV4-2 and TRBJ2-1; 9 bases line up with TRBD2. The length of the CDR3 is 15 residues. Germline V gene sequence: CDR1 LGHNA, CDR2 YNFKEQ. After removal of 7 bases from V and 2 bases from J, the junction contained 6 bases not matched to a gene. The chain's CDR3 is CASTPTSGAYNEQFF. DNA for the CDR3: TGTGCCAGCACCCCGACTAGCGGAGCCTACAATGAGCAGTTCTTC.

The chain employs TRBV4-2 and TRBJ1-5; possible D gene TRBD1, 5 bases. This CDR3 comprises 15 residues. Deletions cut 1 base from V and 5 bases from J, with 12 bases between. Germline V gives CDR1 LGHNA, CDR2 YNFKEQ. The CDR3 protein is CASSQAAGSYQPQHF. The CDR3 nucleotides read TGTGCCAGCAGCCAAGCGGCAGGGTCGTATCAGCCCCAGCATTTT.

This chain joins TRBV21-1 and TRBJ1-1; the D segment call TRBD1 is taken from the table without a DNA check. TRBV21-1 is designated a pseudogene. The CDR3 has 17 amino acids. The CDR3: CASSKGGRGRWCTEAFF. CDR3 nucleotide sequence: TGTGCCAGCAGCAAGGGGGGCAGGGGGCGGTGGTGCACTGAAGCTTTCTTT.

The chain links TRBV4-3 to TRBJ1-1, with D unclear. The germline gives CDR1 LGHNA, CDR2 YSLEER. The CDR3 length is 15 residues. The germline V and J ends were trimmed by 0 bases and 0 bases, with 8 bases remaining between them. CDR3 in DNA: TGCGCCAGCAGCCAAGAGGAGGCGGTGAACACTGAAGCTTTCTTT. Its translation is CASSQEEAVNTEAFF.

The rearrangement joins TRBV20-1 to TRBJ2-1; D gene uncertain. The V gene lost 2 bases and the J gene lost 8 bases, with 16 bases spanning the gap. The CDR3 length is 14 residues. Germline CDR1 reads DFQATT; CDR2 reads SNEGSKA (reference sequence). CDR3 coding DNA: TGCAGTGCTAGAATCCCCTCCCGACACGATGAGCAGTTCTTC. Translated: CSARIPSRHDEQFF.

The V gene is TRBV20-1, the J gene TRBJ2-7, with D possibly TRBD2 on 5 matching bases. V was pared by 0 bases and J by 3 bases, with 12 bases between. Germline loops: CDR1 DFQATT, CDR2 SNEGSKA (reference sequence). There are 14 residues in the CDR3. The CDR3 region is CSARERGIGYEQYF. CDR3 in DNA: TGCAGTGCTAGAGAACGGGGAATAGGCTACGAGCAGTACTTC.

V is TRBV4-1 and J is TRBJ1-2; 8 positions agree with TRBD1. The CDR3 sequence is 14 residues long. With V trimmed by 2 bases and J by 6 bases, 5 bases remained unmatched. Germline assignment: CDR1 MGHRA and CDR2 YSYEKL. CDR3 protein: CASSQRQGTNGYTF. In DNA, the CDR3 is TGCGCCAGCAGCCAACGACAGGGGACAAATGGCTACACCTTC.

This clonotype was seen more than once but under ten times. The V gene is TRBV7-2, the J gene TRBJ2-7, with D unresolved. V dropped 4 bases and J dropped 4 bases, with 11 bases sitting between them. The CDR3 spans 13 residues. Germline CDR1 SGHTA, CDR2 FQGNSA. The CDR3 DNA follows: TGTGCCAGCAGCTCTTTTTTACTGTACGAGCAGTACTTC. Amino acid sequence: CASSSFLLYEQYF.

Concerning this clonotype itself: This may arise from a read error, as a much more abundant clone is one base away. The V gene is TRBV27, the J gene TRBJ1-5, with 9 bases fitting TRBD1. The trim removed 6 bases at V and 2 bases at J, leaving 5 bases unmatched. The germline V gene has CDR1 MNHEY and CDR2 SMNVEV (reference sequence). There are 15 residues in the CDR3. The CDR3 DNA reads as TGTGCCAGCAGCATGGACAGGGGACGCAATCAGCCCCAGCATTTT. It translates to CASSMDRGRNQPQHF.

The sample holds many counts of this clonotype. This rearrangement joins TRBV12-3 or TRBV12-4 to TRBJ1-5; perhaps TRBD1 as D (5 bases). Trimming pared 3 bases from V and 6 bases from J, leaving 9 bases between. CDR3 length: 13 residues. CDR3 protein: CASSFTGGQPQHF. CDR3 DNA: TGTGCCAGCAGTTTCACGGGGGGTCAGCCCCAGCATTTT.

The chain links TRBV12-3 or TRBV12-4 to TRBJ2-5; unclear D gene. The CDR3 consists of 13 residues. V was shortened by 3 bases and J by 11 bases, with 16 bases between the two germline ends. CDR3: CASSFWHDNEQYF. DNA for the CDR3: TGTGCCAGCAGTTTCTGGCATGACAATGAGCAGTACTTC.

The chain combines TRBV6-2 or TRBV6-3 with TRBJ1-5; no definite D call. This CDR3 region has 13 residues. Germline lookup yields CDR1 MNHEY and CDR2 SVGEGT. Trimming took off 7 bases at V and 5 bases at J, with 12 bases between the two ends. DNA of the CDR3: TGTGCCAGCAAGGCAGTAAACTATCAGCCCCAGCATTTT. Protein: CASKAVNYQPQHF.

This clonotype was observed a few times. V and J are TRBV3-1 and TRBJ1-1; D call uncertain. Between the trimmed V and J ends, which lost 8 bases and 4 bases, there was a span of 14 bases. From germline, CDR1 is LGHDT and CDR2 YNNKEL (reference sequence). This CDR3 is built from 13 residues. The CDR3 sequence is CASFAGVGTEAFF. For the CDR3, the DNA is TGTGCCAGCTTTGCGGGCGTCGGCACTGAAGCTTTCTTT.

The rearrangement links TRBV6-5 to TRBJ2-7, with D possibly TRBD2 on 6 matching bases. Trimming left V 0 bases short and J 4 bases short, with 13 bases between. There are 15 residues in the CDR3. The germline V gene encodes CDR1 MNHEY and CDR2 SVGAGI. The CDR3 is CASSYSSLAMYEQYF. DNA for the CDR3: TGTGCCAGCAGTTACTCTTCGCTAGCGATGTACGAGCAGTACTTC.

CDR3 protein: CASSKSPDEVRPYEQYF. CDR3 coding DNA: TGTGCCAGCAGCAAATCCCCGGACGAGGTGAGGCCCTACGAGCAGTACTTC. The V gene is TRBV21-1, the J gene TRBJ2-7; TRBD2, the D gene given by the table, was not confirmed from the DNA. TRBV21-1 is classified as a pseudogene. The CDR3 loop spans 17 amino acids.

The chain combines TRBV6-5 with TRBJ2-1, with D perhaps TRBD2 (6 bases). TRBJ2-7 explains the end of the DNA better; the J call may be wrong. The CDR3 has 16 residues. Germline loops: CDR1 MNHEY, CDR2 SVGAGI. DNA of the CDR3: TGTGCCAGCAGTTCCCATACGGGACTCTCCTACAATGAGCAGTACTTC. It specifies CASSSHTGLSYNEQYF.